The sequence of this TCR beta chain was determined in a study of CD8+ T cells in alopecia areata. Across the study: Treated individuals took tofacitinib by mouth, 5 to 10 mg twice daily. Tofacitinib ran 6 to 18 months, followed by 6 months off drug. Study outcomes and limitations: Among patients, TCR sharing was less clear than in mice, a difference possibly due in part to HLA diversity in the patient population.

Sample treatment: oral pan-JAK inhibitor, 5-10 mg twice daily. Germline V gene lookup returns CDR1 SQVTM and CDR2 ANQGSEA. The CDR3 totals 12 residues. V lost 7 bases, J lost 4 bases, and 11 bases lay in between. Following RNA extraction, reverse transcription yielded cDNA that acted as the sequencing template. Generated by immunoSEQ multiplex PCR, the TCRdb table keeps only in-frame clones and is missing some. The sample carries 120,000 or so clones, over 55% recorded once. As regards this clone: The antigen remains undetermined.

Source: CD4+ T cells sorted from blood, taken at week 4, from a patient treated with tofacitinib. This sequence originates from a human donor with alopecia areata. The chain couples TRBV29-1 to TRBJ2-1; a possible D gene is TRBD1 (5 bases). CDR3 sequence: CSAIQDYNEQFF. DNA of the CDR3: TGCAGCGCTATACAGGATTACAATGAGCAGTTCTTC.